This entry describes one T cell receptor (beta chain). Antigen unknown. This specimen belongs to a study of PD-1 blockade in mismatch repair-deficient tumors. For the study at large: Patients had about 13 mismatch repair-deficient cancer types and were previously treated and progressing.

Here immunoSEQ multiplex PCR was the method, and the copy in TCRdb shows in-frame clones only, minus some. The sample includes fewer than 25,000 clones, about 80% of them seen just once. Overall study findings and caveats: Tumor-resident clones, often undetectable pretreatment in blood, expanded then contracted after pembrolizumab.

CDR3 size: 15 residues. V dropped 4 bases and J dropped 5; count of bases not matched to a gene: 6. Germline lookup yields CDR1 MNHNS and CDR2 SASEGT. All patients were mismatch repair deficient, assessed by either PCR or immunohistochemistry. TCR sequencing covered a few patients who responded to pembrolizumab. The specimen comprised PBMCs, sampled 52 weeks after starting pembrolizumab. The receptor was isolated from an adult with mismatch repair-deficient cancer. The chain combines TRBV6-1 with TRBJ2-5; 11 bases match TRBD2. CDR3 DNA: TGTGCCAGCAGTGGGTTAGCGGGAGGGAGGGAGACCCAGTACTTC. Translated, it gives CASSGLAGGRETQYF.